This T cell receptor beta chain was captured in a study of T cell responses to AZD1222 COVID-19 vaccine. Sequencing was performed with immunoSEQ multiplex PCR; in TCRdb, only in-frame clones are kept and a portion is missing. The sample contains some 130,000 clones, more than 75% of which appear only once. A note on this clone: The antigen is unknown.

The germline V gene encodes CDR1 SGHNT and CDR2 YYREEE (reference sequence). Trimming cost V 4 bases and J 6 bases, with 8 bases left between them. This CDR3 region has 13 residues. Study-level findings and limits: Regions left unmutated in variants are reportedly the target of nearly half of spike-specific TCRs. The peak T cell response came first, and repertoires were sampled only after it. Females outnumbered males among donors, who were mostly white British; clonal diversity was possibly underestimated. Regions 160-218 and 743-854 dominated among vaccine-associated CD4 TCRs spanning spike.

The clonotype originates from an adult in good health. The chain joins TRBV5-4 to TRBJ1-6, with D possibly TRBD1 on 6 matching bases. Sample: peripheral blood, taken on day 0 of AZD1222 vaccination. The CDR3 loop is CASSKDSNSPLHF. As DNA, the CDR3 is TGTGCCAGCAGCAAGGACAGTAATTCACCCCTCCACTTT.